The 27 T cell receptor beta chains below all came from one sample that was sequenced in a study of T cells in Graves' hyperthyroidism and ophthalmopathy. Authors of the study amplified TCR beta CDR3 regions from RNA transcripts. During a first-round RT-PCR of the TCR CDR3, the HTBI primer set was used. MiXCR was run by TCRdb on the multiplex PCR reads, yielding one entry per CDR3 protein. Among about 660,000 distinct CDR3 sequences listed, nearly 45% were seen once. Sequenced: peripheral blood or thyroid tissue (not recorded which). All receptors come from an adult man with Graves' disease, either hyperthyroidism or ophthalmopathy (not recorded which).

The chain is built from TRBV19 and TRBJ1-5; TRBD1 matches at 9 bases. The CDR3 has 15 residues. Germline V lookup: CDR1 LNHDA, CDR2 SQIVND (reference sequence). V shed 5 bases, J shed 5 bases, and the junction held 7 bases outside the gene matches. CDR3 sequence: CASSPETGGDQPQHF. CDR3 sequence (DNA): TGTGCCAGTAGTCCCGAGACAGGGGGGGATCAGCCCCAGCATTTT.

This clonotype was seen a handful of times. This chain links TRBV7-8 with TRBJ1-2; 9 positions match TRBD1. With 5 bases clipped from V and 7 bases from J, the junction kept 5 bases outside the gene matches. The CDR3 totals 13 residues. Germline V gene lookup returns CDR1 SGHVS and CDR2 FQNEAQ. The DNA of the CDR3 is TGTGCCAGCAGCACCGGACAGGGGACTGGCTACACCTTC. Its translation is CASSTGQGTGYTF.

This clonotype was counted between two and nine times. The junction differs from germline at one of its ends, possibly a read error. CDR3 DNA: TGTGCCAGCAGCTTGGGGGACTACGGTGAAGCTTTCTTT. It yields the protein CASSLGDYGEAFF. J is TRBJ1-1 and V is TRBV5-1, with D possibly TRBD1 on 5 matching bases. CDR3 length: 13 amino acids. CDR1 and CDR2 (germline): SGHRS, YFSETQ. The whole variable domain, filled in from reference TRBV5-1 and TRBJ1-1, reads KAGVTQTPRYLIKTRGQQVTLSCSPISGHRSVSWYQQTPGQGLQFLFEYFSETQRNKGNFPGRFSGRQFSNSRSEMNVSTLELGDSALYLCASSLGDYGEAFFGQGTRLTVV.

There are a few counts of this clonotype. J is TRBJ1-2 and V is TRBV7-8; D not certain. The V gene's germline CDR1 is SGHVS and CDR2 FQNEAQ. The CDR3 covers 13 residues. Trimming took off 2 bases at V and 6 bases at J, with 10 bases between the two ends. The CDR3: CASSLYYGNGYTF. The DNA for the CDR3 is TGTGCCAGCAGCTTATATTACGGTAATGGCTACACCTTC. The variable domain in full, with the rest retrieved from reference TRBV7-8 and TRBJ1-2, is GAGVSQSPRYKVAKRGQDVALRCDPISGHVSLFWYQQALGQGPEFLTYFQNEAQLDKSGLPSDRFFAERPEGSVSTLKIQRTQQEDSAVYLCASSLYYGNGYTFGSGTRLTVV.

The DNA of the CDR3 is TGTGCCAGCAGGGGGGGGACAGGGGGCTCTAATGAAAAACTGTTTTTT. Encoded protein: CASRGGTGGSNEKLFF. The chain carries TRBV12-3 or TRBV12-4 and TRBJ1-4; 12 positions agree with TRBD1. The ends lost 6 bases at V and 3 bases at J; junction bases unmatched: 5. CDR3 length equals 16 residues.

The chain recombines TRBV19 with TRBJ1-2; 9 nucleotides align to TRBD1. The CDR3 loop spans 14 amino acids. The ends lost 10 bases at V and 4 bases at J; junction bases unmatched: 10. The germline CDR1 and CDR2 sequences are LNHDA and SQIVND (reference sequence). The CDR3 region is CATQPPGQGYGYTF. The CDR3 DNA is TGTGCCACCCAACCTCCGGGACAGGGCTATGGCTACACCTTC. The entire variable domain, with the rest obtained from reference TRBV19 and TRBJ1-2, is as follows: DGGITQSPKYLFRKEGQNVTLSCEQNLNHDAMYWYRQDPGQGLRLIYYSQIVNDFQKGDIAEGYSVSREKKESFPLTVTSAQKNPTAFYLCATQPPGQGYGYTFGSGTRLTVV.

This clonotype was observed many times. This sequence joins TRBV2 and TRBJ2-7; tentatively, D is TRBD1 (5 bases). Trimming took off 3 bases at V and 0 bases at J, with 12 bases between the two ends. This CDR3 spans 15 amino acids. Germline V gives CDR1 SNHLY, CDR2 FYNNEI. The CDR3 DNA is TGTGCCAGCAGTGACAACAGGATCGCCTCCTACGAGCAGTACTTC. It codes for CASSDNRIASYEQYF.

Details on this clonotype: A read error is possible here, since a much larger clone lies one base away. The J gene is TRBJ1-5, the V gene TRBV2; maybe TRBD1 (6 bases). Germline V lookup: CDR1 SNHLY, CDR2 FYNNEI. Trimming left V 8 bases short and J 7 bases short, with 18 bases between. The CDR3 spans 14 residues. In DNA form, the CDR3 reads TGTGCCAGCGGGATGACGGGGGGGCACCAGCCCCAGCATTTT. Amino acids: CASGMTGGHQPQHF. Combining the CDR3 with reference TRBV2 and TRBJ1-5 gives the whole variable domain EPEVTQTPSHQVTQMGQEVILRCVPISNHLYFYWYRQILGQKVEFLVSFYNNEISEKSEIFDDQFSVERPDGSNFTLKIRSTKLEDSAMYFCASGMTGGHQPQHFGDGTRLSIL.

This clonotype was picked up one time. The chain joins TRBV2 to TRBJ1-5; 7 nucleotides agree with TRBD1. There are 15 residues in the CDR3. The V and J ends lost 5 bases and 7 bases, in that order; junction bases with no gene match: 11. Germline V gene data show CDR1 as SNHLY and CDR2 as FYNNEI. This chain's CDR3 is CASSPRQGLGQPQHF. The CDR3 DNA is TGTGCCAGCAGTCCCAGACAGGGACTAGGGCAGCCCCAGCATTTT.

This clonotype was counted many times. The gene calls are TRBV7-2 and TRBJ1-2; maybe TRBD1 (6 bases). CDR1 is SGHTA, CDR2 FQGNSA, per germline. Trimming stripped 6 bases from V and 7 bases from J, with 15 bases between. This CDR3 comprises 13 residues. In DNA form, the CDR3 reads TGTGCCAGCAGGAGGCAGGGGAAGACTGGCTACACCTTC. Protein sequence: CASRRQGKTGYTF.

This clonotype showed up just a few times. V usage is TRBV14 and J usage is TRBJ1-3, with D maybe TRBD1 (5 bases). CDR3 length: 16 residues. Looked up from germline, CDR1 is SGHDN and CDR2 is FVKESK. Between the trimmed V and J ends, which lost 4 bases and 0 bases, there was a span of 13 bases. The DNA of the CDR3 is TGTGCCAGCAGCCCGTGGGAGGGGAGCTCTGGAAACACCATATATTTT. It encodes CASSPWEGSSGNTIYF.

A note on this clonotype: Sequence at one end of the junction differs from germline and may be a read error. The J gene is TRBJ1-2, the V gene TRBV7-9; weak D call: TRBD1 (5 bases). This CDR3 contains 17 residues. Per germline, CDR1 SEHNR and CDR2 FQNEAQ (reference sequence). The CDR3 bases are TGTGCCTGCAGCCTCTGGGCCTCGCCTCGGGGGGACTATGGCTACACCTTC. It is translated as CACSLWASPRGDYGYTF.

This clonotype showed up just a few times. V usage is TRBV7-9 and J usage is TRBJ1-5, with D unresolved. V was shortened by 5 bases and J by 3 bases, with 8 bases between the two germline ends. CDR1 is SEHNR, CDR2 FQNEAQ, per germline (reference sequence). This CDR3 contains 13 residues. The chain's CDR3 is CASSHRYNQPQHF. Written as DNA, the CDR3 is TGTGCCAGCAGCCATCGTTACAATCAGCCCCAGCATTTT.

The rearrangement uses TRBV2 and TRBJ1-2; 10 nucleotides align to TRBD1. Germline V lookup: CDR1 SNHLY, CDR2 FYNNEI. J was trimmed by 7 bases and V by 11 bases; bases with no gene match: 7. This CDR3 has 12 residues. The CDR3 region has the DNA TGTGCCGGGAAGGGGACAGGGGTTGGCTACACCTTC. It specifies CAGKGTGVGYTF.

The chain uses TRBV9 and TRBJ2-3; 7 bases line up with TRBD2. Germline V lookup: CDR1 SGDLS, CDR2 YYNGEE. This CDR3 contains 16 residues. Trimming cost V 4 bases and J 4 bases; bases outside gene matches: 12. The CDR3 nucleotides read TGTGCCAGCAGCCAAATCGGGGGGAGGGGTGCAGATACGCAGTATTTT. Amino acids: CASSQIGGRGADTQYF.

The rearrangement links TRBV15 to TRBJ1-2; 8 bases map to TRBD1. The junction had 10 bases not matched to a gene; V was cut back by 0 bases and J by 4 bases. The CDR3 consists of 17 residues. Germline V lookup: CDR1 LNHNV, CDR2 YYDKDF (reference sequence). The CDR3 here is CATSRDIQTGDGYGYTF. In nucleotides, the CDR3 is TGTGCCACCAGCAGAGATATCCAGACAGGGGACGGCTATGGCTACACCTTC.

The chain combines TRBV2 with TRBJ2-3; the match to TRBD1 covers 9 bases. The length of the CDR3 is 15 residues. Per the germline V gene, CDR1 is SNHLY and CDR2 is FYNNEI. After removal of 5 bases from V and 1 base from J, the junction contained 4 bases not matched to a gene. CDR3 DNA sequence: TGTGCCAGCAGTTTCGGACAGGGGCGCACAGATACGCAGTATTTT. It encodes CASSFGQGRTDTQYF.

The chain links TRBV10-2 to TRBJ1-2; 7 positions agree with TRBD1. The CDR3 length is 16 residues. Germline V gene lookup returns CDR1 WSHSY and CDR2 SAAADI. V lost 5 bases, J lost 4 bases, and 13 bases stayed unmatched. DNA of the CDR3: TGCGCCAGCAGTTACTCGAGTCGGGGACAGCCCTATGGCTACACCTTC. It yields the protein CASSYSSRGQPYGYTF.

This clonotype was seen at least ten times. V gene TRBV20-1 combines with J gene TRBJ2-7; D is unclear. CDR3 length: 9 residues. The V gene's germline CDR1 is DFQATT and CDR2 SNEGSKA (reference sequence). Trimming took 6 bases from V and 3 from J, leaving 3 bases between them. The CDR3 DNA sequence: TGCAGTGCCGGCTACGAGCAGTACTTC. It is translated as CSAGYEQYF.

The chain uses TRBV5-6 and TRBJ2-2, with a tentative D call TRBD2 (5 bases). The ends were cut back, 7 bases at V and 6 bases at J, with 7 bases in the middle. The CDR3 has 11 residues. Per germline, CDR1 SGHDT and CDR2 YYEEEE. The CDR3, as DNA: TGTGCCAGCGGCGGGCCCGGGGAGCTGTTTTTT. The encoded protein is CASGGPGELFF.

This clonotype has a handful of counts. The chain has TRBV7-8 and TRBJ1-1; tentative D call: TRBD1 (6 bases). The germline V gene has CDR1 SGHVS and CDR2 FQNEAQ. The V gene lost 5 bases and the J gene lost 7 bases, with 17 bases spanning the gap. This CDR3 is 14 amino acids long. CDR3 sequence: CASSAQGHTLEAFF. The DNA of the CDR3 is TGTGCCAGCAGCGCCCAGGGACACACCCTTGAAGCTTTCTTT.

This clonotype was counted only a few times. A single base separates this from a much larger clone, so it may be a read error. The rearrangement uses TRBV6-6 and TRBJ1-5; possibly TRBD1 for D (6 bases). Germline CDR1 is MNHNY and CDR2 is SVGAGI (reference sequence). V was clipped by 6 bases and J by 1 base, with 10 bases between them. The CDR3 spans 14 residues. This CDR3 reads CASSSGESNQPQHF. In DNA form, the CDR3 reads TGTGCCAGCAGCTCAGGGGAAAGCAATCAGCCCCAGCATTTT.

This chain joins TRBV19 and TRBJ1-5, with 7 bases aligning to TRBD1. This CDR3 comprises 15 residues. Germline V gene data show CDR1 as LNHDA and CDR2 as SQIVND (reference sequence). J gave up 2 bases and V 6 bases, and 7 bases lay outside the gene matches. The CDR3 DNA reads as TGTGCCAGTAGCGAAGGGACAGACCGCAATCAGCCCCAGCATTTT. Translated: CASSEGTDRNQPQHF.

This clonotype was recorded many times. This chain links TRBV2 with TRBJ1-5; D may be TRBD1 (5 bases). Germline assignment: CDR1 SNHLY and CDR2 FYNNEI. This CDR3 region has 14 residues. V was shortened by 5 bases and J by 4 bases, with 12 bases between the two germline ends. CDR3 in amino acids: CASSPWGINQPQHF. CDR3 nucleotides: TGTGCCAGCAGTCCATGGGGGATTAATCAGCCCCAGCATTTT. Using reference TRBV2 and TRBJ1-5 for the parts outside the CDR3, the full variable domain is EPEVTQTPSHQVTQMGQEVILRCVPISNHLYFYWYRQILGQKVEFLVSFYNNEISEKSEIFDDQFSVERPDGSNFTLKIRSTKLEDSAMYFCASSPWGINQPQHFGDGTRLSIL.

V and J are TRBV12-3 or TRBV12-4 and TRBJ1-1, with a tentative D call TRBD1 (6 bases). This CDR3 region has 13 residues. Between the trimmed V and J ends, which lost 6 bases and 7 bases, there was a span of 15 bases. The CDR3 loop is CASSRTAQSEAFF. The CDR3 nucleotides are TGTGCCAGCAGCCGGACAGCGCAGAGTGAAGCTTTCTTT.

The chain joins TRBV20-1 to TRBJ1-5, with D unresolved. Trimming shortened V by 0 bases and J by 3 bases, and 15 bases separated the two germline ends. This CDR3 has 16 residues. The germline gives CDR1 DFQATT, CDR2 SNEGSKA (reference sequence). The CDR3 DNA is TGCAGTGCTAGAGAGGAACGGCGGCAGCACAATCAGCCCCAGCATTTT. Protein: CSAREERRQHNQPQHF.

The J gene is TRBJ1-5, the V gene TRBV2; weak D call: TRBD1 (6 bases). From germline, CDR1 is SNHLY and CDR2 FYNNEI. Trimming left V 5 bases short and J 7 bases short, with 18 bases between. The CDR3 loop spans 15 amino acids. CDR3 amino acids: CASSFEGGTGQPQHF. CDR3 bases: TGTGCCAGCAGTTTTGAGGGAGGTACAGGGCAGCCCCAGCATTTT. Full variable domain (rest looked up from reference TRBV2 and TRBJ1-5): EPEVTQTPSHQVTQMGQEVILRCVPISNHLYFYWYRQILGQKVEFLVSFYNNEISEKSEIFDDQFSVERPDGSNFTLKIRSTKLEDSAMYFCASSFEGGTGQPQHFGDGTRLSIL.